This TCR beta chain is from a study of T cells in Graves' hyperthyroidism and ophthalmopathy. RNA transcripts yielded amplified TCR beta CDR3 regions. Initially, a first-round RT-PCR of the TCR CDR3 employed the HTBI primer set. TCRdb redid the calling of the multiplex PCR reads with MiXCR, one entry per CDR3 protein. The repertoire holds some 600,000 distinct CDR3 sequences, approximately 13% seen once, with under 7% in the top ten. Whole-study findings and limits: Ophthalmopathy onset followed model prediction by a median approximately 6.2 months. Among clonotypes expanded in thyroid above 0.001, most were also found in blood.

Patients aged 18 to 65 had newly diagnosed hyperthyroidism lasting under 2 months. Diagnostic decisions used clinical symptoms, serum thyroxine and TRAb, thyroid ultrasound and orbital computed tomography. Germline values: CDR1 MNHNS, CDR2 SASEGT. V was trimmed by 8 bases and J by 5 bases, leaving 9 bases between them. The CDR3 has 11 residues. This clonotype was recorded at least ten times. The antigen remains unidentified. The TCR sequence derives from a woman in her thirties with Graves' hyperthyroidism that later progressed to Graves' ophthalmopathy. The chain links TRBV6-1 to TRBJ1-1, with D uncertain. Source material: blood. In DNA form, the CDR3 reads TGTGCCAGCGTGCGTGGGACTGAAGCTTTCTTT. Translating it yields CASVRGTEAFF.